The clone carrying this T cell receptor beta chain has only a few counts. TCRdb keeps only in-frame clones here, not all; method: immunoSEQ multiplex PCR. Among tens of thousands of clones listed, 75% were seen once. This sample stems from a study of radiotherapy plus CTLA-4 blockade in lung cancer. The ends lost 3 bases at V and 6 bases at J; junction bases unmatched: 7. CDR3 length: 15 amino acids. Per germline, CDR1 SGHRS and CDR2 YFSETQ. The chain is built from TRBV5-1 and TRBJ2-1, with 9 nucleotides matching TRBD2. Sequenced material: peripheral blood, taken from a patient treated with radiotherapy plus ipilimumab. The source is a human donor with non-small cell lung cancer who had stable disease on radiotherapy plus ipilimumab. This chain's CDR3 is CASSYGTSWANEQFF. The CDR3 DNA is TGCGCCAGCAGCTACGGGACTAGCTGGGCCAATGAGCAGTTCTTC.